The 27 T cell receptor beta chains below were found in one sample sequenced in a study of CD4+ T cells in melanoma (dated by TCRdb to 2022 to 2024). Libraries were built with the immunoSEQ multiplex PCR assay. TCRdb mirrors the immuneACCESS table, restricted to in-frame sequences. Some clones are absent from its copies; in checked studies, under half trace to an unresolved V gene, and the reason for the others is unknown. The sample table contains about 7,100 clones; only one count was recorded for around 50% of them. Less than 20% of the sample rests with the top ten. The source material was cells from a culture (not recorded whether cultured in vitro). The origin of the receptors is a human donor with melanoma.

This clone was detected only a few times. The rearrangement joins TRBV2 to TRBJ2-2, with 10 bases lining up with TRBD2. V trimming: 3 bases; J trimming: 5 bases; junction bases outside the gene matches: 3. Per germline, CDR1 SNHLY and CDR2 FYNNEI. The CDR3 contains 15 residues. As DNA, the CDR3 is TGTGCCAGCAGTGATAAACTAGCGGGGACCGGGGAGCTGTTTTTT. It yields the protein CASSDKLAGTGELFF.

The gene calls are TRBV2 and TRBJ1-2, with 7 bases aligning to TRBD1. The junction had 6 bases not matched to a gene; V was cut back by 7 bases and J by 4 bases. The germline CDR1 and CDR2 sequences are SNHLY and FYNNEI. CDR3 length: 13 residues. CDR3 sequence: CASTGAGGYGYTF. The CDR3 DNA is TGTGCCAGCACAGGGGCAGGGGGCTATGGCTACACCTTC. The variable domain in full, with the rest retrieved from reference TRBV2 and TRBJ1-2, is EPEVTQTPSHQVTQMGQEVILRCVPISNHLYFYWYRQILGQKVEFLVSFYNNEISEKSEIFDDQFSVERPDGSNFTLKIRSTKLEDSAMYFCASTGAGGYGYTFGSGTRLTVV.

This chain connects TRBV2 to TRBJ1-5, with D unclear. This CDR3 contains 14 residues. CDR1 is SNHLY, CDR2 FYNNEI, per germline. Trimming took off 6 bases at V and 0 bases at J, with 9 bases between the two ends. DNA of the CDR3: TGTGCCAGCAGCCCCATGTTTAGCAATCAGCCCCAGCATTTT. This sequence encodes CASSPMFSNQPQHF.

The genes are TRBV5-5 and TRBJ1-2, with 8 bases identical to TRBD1. Germline assignment: CDR1 SGHKS and CDR2 YYEKEE (reference sequence). V lost 0 bases, J lost 3 bases, and 4 bases stayed unmatched. The CDR3 runs to 15 residues. The CDR3 DNA follows: TGTGCCAGCAGCTTGGAGGCAGGGGGCTACTATGGCTACACCTTC. It specifies CASSLEAGGYYGYTF.

This clone was seen a few times. The CDR3 DNA sequence: TGTGCCAGCAGCTTAGAGGGTTACAATCAGCCCCAGCATTTT. As protein: CASSLEGYNQPQHF. V is TRBV7-8 and J is TRBJ1-5; D ambiguous. This CDR3 comprises 14 residues. Germline CDR1 SGHVS, CDR2 FQNEAQ. V was cut by 1 base and J by 3 bases, with 7 bases left in between.

The chain recombines TRBV30 with TRBJ1-3, with D perhaps TRBD1 (6 bases). This CDR3 region has 14 residues. V was trimmed by 3 bases and J by 5 bases, leaving 14 bases between them. CDR1 is GTSNPN and CDR2 is SVGIG in the germline V gene (reference sequence). The CDR3 sequence is CAWRWGRGRNTIYF. CDR3 DNA sequence: TGTGCCTGGAGATGGGGCAGGGGAAGAAACACCATATATTTT.

The chain couples TRBV2 to TRBJ1-6; the D is unclear. CDR3 size: 16 residues. With 4 bases removed from V and 3 bases from J, the gap between germline ends came to 13 bases. The germline V gene encodes CDR1 SNHLY and CDR2 FYNNEI. This CDR3 is CASSGSGLGYNSPLHF. CDR3 nucleotides: TGTGCCAGCAGTGGATCAGGACTCGGCTATAATTCACCCCTCCACTTT.

The sample holds a few counts of this clone. The chain recombines TRBV5-1 with TRBJ1-5; D possibly corresponds to TRBD1 (5 bases). This CDR3 is built from 15 residues. Per germline, CDR1 SGHRS and CDR2 YFSETQ. V lost 2 bases, J lost 7 bases, and 16 bases lay in between. DNA for the CDR3: TGCGCCAGCAGCTTAACCACAGGTTATGGGCAGCCCCAGCATTTT. It codes for CASSLTTGYGQPQHF.

This clone showed up just a few times. This chain links TRBV6-5 with TRBJ1-1; D is undetermined. Per the germline V gene, CDR1 is MNHEY and CDR2 is SVGAGI. V was clipped by 8 bases and J by 6 bases, with 13 bases between them. The CDR3 length is 12 residues. CDR3 in DNA: TGTGCCAGCTCTACGGGTGGGTCTGAAGCTTTCTTT. Protein product: CASSTGGSEAFF.

This clone was seen a single time. The sample contains more than one DNA sequence encoding this CDR3. J is TRBJ1-6 and V is TRBV6-1, with D unresolved. This CDR3 has 14 residues. Germline V gene lookup returns CDR1 MNHNS and CDR2 SASEGT. The ends were cut back, 9 bases at V and 2 bases at J, with 11 bases in the middle. CDR3 DNA sequence: TGTGCCAGTTCCGCTGGGCCCTATAATTCACCCCTCCACTTT. Encoded protein: CASSAGPYNSPLHF.

The gene calls are TRBV11-2 and TRBJ1-2; no clear D gene. The V and J ends lost 5 bases and 1 base respectively, with 8 bases between them. The CDR3 totals 13 residues. Per germline, CDR1 SGHAT and CDR2 FQNNGV. CDR3 loop: CASSLTDNYGYTF. As DNA, the CDR3 is TGTGCCAGCAGCCTAACTGATAACTATGGCTACACCTTC.

J is TRBJ2-7 and V is TRBV5-1; TRBD2 matches 8 bases. The CDR3 is 17 residues long. CDR1 and CDR2 from the germline V gene are SGHRS and YFSETQ. V lost 0 bases, J lost 3 bases, and 11 bases stayed unmatched. In DNA, the CDR3 is TGCGCCAGCAGCTTGGTGCCCGGGGGGGCAGCGGACTACGAGCAGTACTTC. Translated: CASSLVPGGAADYEQYF.

The chain combines TRBV5-1 with TRBJ2-1; D is uncertain. In germline, CDR1 is SGHRS, CDR2 YFSETQ. V lost 4 bases and J lost 7, with 15 bases in between. CDR3 length equals 14 residues. The CDR3 protein is CASSASVAVNEQFF. Written as DNA, the CDR3 is TGCGCCAGCAGCGCGAGCGTGGCGGTGAATGAGCAGTTCTTC.

This clone counts as large. The chain links TRBV6-1 to TRBJ2-7, with a possible D match to TRBD1 (5 bases). The germline gives CDR1 MNHNS, CDR2 SASEGT. Trimming took off 5 bases at V and 4 bases at J, with 12 bases between the two ends. This CDR3 is 13 amino acids long. DNA of the CDR3: TGTGCCAGCAGTTCAGGGCGTCAGTACGAGCAGTACTTC. This codes for CASSSGRQYEQYF.

The table lists this clone with a few counts. This rearrangement joins TRBV27 to TRBJ1-6, with D hard to call. From germline, CDR1 is MNHEY and CDR2 SMNVEV (reference sequence). Trimming cost V 0 bases and J 10 bases, with 10 bases left between them. This CDR3 comprises 14 residues. CDR3 coding DNA: TGTGCCAGCAGTTTATCGGAGGGCTGGTCACCCCTCCACTTT. It translates to CASSLSEGWSPLHF.

The V and J genes are TRBV6-6 and TRBJ1-5; a possible D gene is TRBD1 (5 bases). The V gene's germline CDR1 is MNHNY and CDR2 SVGAGI (reference sequence). V was cut by 5 bases and J by 5 bases, with 13 bases left in between. The CDR3 runs to 14 residues. The CDR3 loop is CASSAGIGDQPQHF. CDR3 bases: TGTGCCAGCAGTGCAGGGATTGGGGATCAGCCCCAGCATTTT.

J is TRBJ1-1 and V is TRBV21-1. TRBV21-1 constitutes a pseudogene. This CDR3 has 12 amino acids. The CDR3: CASSGLNVEAFF. The CDR3 region has the DNA TGTGCCAGCAGCGGTCTTAATGTTGAAGCTTTCTTT.

In nucleotides, the CDR3 is TGCGCCAGCAGCCAAACGACAGGGGGCGATGGCTACACCTTC. Translating gives CASSQTTGGDGYTF. The V gene is TRBV5-1, the J gene TRBJ1-2; 10 bases are a match to TRBD1. V lost 4 bases to trimming and J lost 6 bases; unmatched junction nucleotides: 6. Germline V CDR1 and CDR2: SGHRS, YFSETQ. The CDR3 length is 14 residues.

This chain joins TRBV5-1 and TRBJ1-5; D perhaps matches TRBD1 (6 bases). CDR1 and CDR2 (germline): SGHRS, YFSETQ. Deletions cut 4 bases from V and 4 bases from J, with 12 bases between. The CDR3 extends over 14 amino acids. The CDR3 DNA sequence: TGCGCCAGCAGCACCGGGACACCTAATCAGCCCCAGCATTTT. Amino acids: CASSTGTPNQPQHF.

The chain uses TRBV18 and TRBJ1-1; D is ambiguous. The CDR3 has 11 amino acids. The germline V and J ends were trimmed by 3 bases and 11 bases, with 10 bases remaining between them. Germline V CDR1 and CDR2: KGHSH, LQKENI. CDR3: CASSPASSAFF. CDR3 sequence (DNA): TGTGCCAGCTCACCCGCATCTTCCGCTTTCTTT.

This chain connects TRBV5-1 to TRBJ2-6; D is undetermined. The CDR3 sequence is 16 residues long. V was cut by 2 bases and J by 2 bases, with 11 bases left in between. Germline values: CDR1 SGHRS, CDR2 YFSETQ. The chain's CDR3 is CASSLTMRTGANVLTF. CDR3 sequence (DNA): TGCGCCAGCAGCTTAACTATGCGGACTGGGGCCAACGTCCTGACTTTC.

This clone occurred a few times. The chain combines TRBV11-2 with TRBJ1-3; 7 bases match TRBD1. V shed 4 bases and J 4 bases; nucleotides not matched to a gene: 10. Per the germline V gene, CDR1 is SGHAT and CDR2 is FQNNGV. CDR3 length equals 16 residues. The CDR3 DNA follows: TGTGCCAGCAGCTCCTTCGGACAGGTTCCCGGAAACACCATATATTTT. It specifies CASSSFGQVPGNTIYF.

The chain uses TRBV6-6 and TRBJ1-6, with no clear D. V was trimmed by 10 bases and J by 8 bases, leaving 9 bases between them. The CDR3 loop spans 11 amino acids. Germline assignment: CDR1 MNHNY and CDR2 SVGAGI (reference sequence). CDR3 coding DNA: TGTGCCACGGCGGCGCATTCACCCCTCCACTTT. It is translated as CATAAHSPLHF.

The chain combines TRBV6-5 with TRBJ2-5; 11 bases agree with TRBD2. This CDR3 region has 16 residues. The germline V gene encodes CDR1 MNHEY and CDR2 SVGAGI. V gave up 4 bases and J gave up 5 bases; unmatched junction bases: 9. In DNA, the CDR3 is TGTGCCAGCAGTTCGCTAGCGGGGGGCCGGGAGGAGACCCAGTACTTC. Translated: CASSSLAGGREETQYF.

This rearrangement joins TRBV5-1 to TRBJ2-4, with 9 bases that match TRBD1. Germline values: CDR1 SGHRS, CDR2 YFSETQ. This CDR3 contains 16 residues. Germline trimming cut 4 bases from V and 2 bases from J; bases unmatched to any gene: 7. CDR3 sequence (DNA): TGCGCCAGCAGCCCTGGGACAGGGAGGACCAAAAACATTCAGTACTTC. Protein sequence: CASSPGTGRTKNIQYF.

This clone has just a few counts. The V call is TRBV7-2, the J call TRBJ2-7; the D gene is possibly TRBD2 (6 bases). Germline V gene lookup returns CDR1 SGHTA and CDR2 FQGNSA. The CDR3 covers 14 residues. The ends were cut back, 0 bases at V and 6 bases at J, with 12 bases in the middle. CDR3 sequence (DNA): TGTGCCAGCAGCTTAGCAGCGGGCCCGTTCGAGCAGTACTTC. The encoded protein is CASSLAAGPFEQYF.

This clone qualifies as large. The chain employs TRBV9 and TRBJ2-1; the match to TRBD2 covers 9 bases. Germline CDR1 and CDR2: SGDLS and YYNGEE. The ends lost 0 bases at V and 10 bases at J; junction bases unmatched: 11. CDR3 length: 16 amino acids. The CDR3 DNA reads as TGTGCCAGCAGCGTAGTCGCGGGGGGGCCCTCGCGGGAGCAGTTCTTC. Residues: CASSVVAGGPSREQFF.